This passage covers 7 T cell receptor beta chains from one sample sequenced in a study of STAT5B mutations in CD4+ large granular lymphocyte leukemia (dated by TCRdb to 2021 to 2024). The library was generated by the immunoSEQ multiplex PCR assay. Imported from immuneACCESS, the table was reduced by TCRdb to in-frame sequences with V and J called. These copies leave out some clones; in studies compared against another copy, an unresolved V gene accounts for under half, and the cause of the remainder is not known. In this sample the table shows about 31,000 clones, less than 75% of which occur a single time. Roughly 2% of the sample rests with the top ten. The sequenced sample was CD4+ T cells from blood buffy coats. These receptors were collected from a human donor in good health.

This chain connects TRBV2 to TRBJ2-3; D not resolved. Germline loops: CDR1 SNHLY, CDR2 FYNNEI. This CDR3 has 15 amino acids. The V gene lost 5 bases and the J gene lost 0 bases, with 12 bases spanning the gap. In DNA form, the CDR3 reads TGTGCCAGCAGTCACGACGGGCCCAGCACAGATACGCAGTATTTT. Translating it yields CASSHDGPSTDTQYF.

The rearrangement uses TRBV9 and TRBJ2-7; the D is unclear. This CDR3 contains 14 residues. CDR1 SGDLS and CDR2 YYNGEE come from the germline V gene. The germline V and J ends were trimmed by 1 base and 3 bases, with 11 bases remaining between them. CDR3 DNA sequence: TGTGCCAGCAGCGTACGACCCCAAAGCTACGAGCAGTACTTC. It translates to CASSVRPQSYEQYF.

This clone came up once. This rearrangement joins TRBV6-6 to TRBJ2-1, with D maybe TRBD2 (6 bases). The germline V gene has CDR1 MNHNY and CDR2 SVGAGI (reference sequence). V lost 2 bases, J lost 7 bases, and 6 bases lay in between. CDR3 size: 12 residues. The CDR3 reads CASSYGGNEQFF. The CDR3 coding sequence is TGTGCCAGCAGTTACGGAGGGAATGAGCAGTTCTTC.

This chain joins TRBV5-1 and TRBJ2-1; no clear D gene. CDR1 is SGHRS, CDR2 YFSETQ, per germline. The germline V and J ends were trimmed by 4 bases and 4 bases, with 18 bases remaining between them. CDR3 length: 16 amino acids. CDR3 region: CASSPRRDPGYNEQFF. In nucleotides, the CDR3 is TGCGCCAGCAGCCCCAGGCGAGACCCTGGGTACAATGAGCAGTTCTTC.

The chain uses TRBV2 and TRBJ2-5; 15 bases agree with TRBD2. The length of the CDR3 is 15 residues. Germline V gene data show CDR1 as SNHLY and CDR2 as FYNNEI. With 7 bases clipped from V and 4 bases from J, the junction kept 4 bases outside the gene matches. The CDR3 nucleotides are TGTGCCAGCAAGCGGACTAGCGGGGGGGTAGAGACCCAGTACTTC. It codes for CASKRTSGGVETQYF. Full variable domain (missing parts from reference TRBV2 and TRBJ2-5): EPEVTQTPSHQVTQMGQEVILRCVPISNHLYFYWYRQILGQKVEFLVSFYNNEISEKSEIFDDQFSVERPDGSNFTLKIRSTKLEDSAMYFCASKRTSGGVETQYFGPGTRLLVL.

The chain couples TRBV29-1 to TRBJ2-1, with 9 bases matching TRBD2. V shed 7 bases, J shed 7 bases, and the junction held 8 bases outside the gene matches. This CDR3 spans 13 amino acids. Germline CDR1 is SQVTM and CDR2 is ANQGSEA. The CDR3 bases are TGCAGCGCACAGCGGGGGGCCCTTAATGAGCAGTTCTTC. It translates to CSAQRGALNEQFF.

The chain joins TRBV4-3 to TRBJ1-4, with a weak D call TRBD1 (5 bases). The CDR3 sequence is 14 residues long. V lost 0 bases and J 8 bases, leaving 10 bases between the germline ends. Germline lookup yields CDR1 LGHNA and CDR2 YSLEER. The CDR3, as DNA: TGCGCCAGCAGCCAAGAGGGTGGGGGAGAAAAACTGTTTTTT. Amino acids: CASSQEGGGEKLFF.